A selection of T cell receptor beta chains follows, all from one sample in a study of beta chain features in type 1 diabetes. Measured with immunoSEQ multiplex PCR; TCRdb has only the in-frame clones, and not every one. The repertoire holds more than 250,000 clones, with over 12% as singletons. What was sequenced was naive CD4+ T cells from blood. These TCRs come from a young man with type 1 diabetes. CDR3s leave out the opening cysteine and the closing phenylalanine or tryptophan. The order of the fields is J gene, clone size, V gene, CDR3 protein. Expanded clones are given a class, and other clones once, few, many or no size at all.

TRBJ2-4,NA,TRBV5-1,ASSFSGSSAKNIQY
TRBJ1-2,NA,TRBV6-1,ASSGDSYGYT
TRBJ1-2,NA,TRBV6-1,ASNRNYGYT
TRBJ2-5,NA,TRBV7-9,ASSLVQGQGKETQY
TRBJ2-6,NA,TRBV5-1,ASRLQGYPNSGANVLT
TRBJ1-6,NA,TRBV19,ASSAQYSPLH
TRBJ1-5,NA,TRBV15,ATSRDLGGSNQPQH
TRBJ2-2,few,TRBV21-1,ASSKRARVGTGELF
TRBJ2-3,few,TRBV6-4,ASSPRPDSDTQY
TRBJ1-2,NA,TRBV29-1,SVRTGSSYYGYT